This T cell receptor beta chain was identified in a study of blood T cell repertoires in COVID-19. Study-wide context: Nucleic acid was either cDNA or gDNA, and it came from T cells, B-cell-depleted T cells, or PBMCs.

V gave up 0 bases and J gave up 5 bases; unmatched junction bases: 6. Germline CDR1 and CDR2: LNHNV and YYDKDF (reference sequence). The CDR3 has 16 residues. In the authors' methods: Estimation of nucleated cell counts relied on the amplification of reference gene primers. Sequenced by immunoSEQ multiplex PCR; TCRdb stores in-frame clones only, minus some. V, J and clone size are those of that table, while D and trimming were read from the DNA. The repertoire consists of fewer than 110,000 clones, with 88% occurring once and the leading ten covering around 3.5%. The rearrangement links TRBV15 to TRBJ2-2; 7 bases fit TRBD2. The receptor's source is a human donor in a cohort sampled during active COVID-19. The sample comprised peripheral blood. In DNA, the CDR3 is TGTGCCACCAGCAGAGATTGGTCTAGCGGAACCGGGGAGCTGTTTTTT. Protein sequence: CATSRDWSSGTGELFF.